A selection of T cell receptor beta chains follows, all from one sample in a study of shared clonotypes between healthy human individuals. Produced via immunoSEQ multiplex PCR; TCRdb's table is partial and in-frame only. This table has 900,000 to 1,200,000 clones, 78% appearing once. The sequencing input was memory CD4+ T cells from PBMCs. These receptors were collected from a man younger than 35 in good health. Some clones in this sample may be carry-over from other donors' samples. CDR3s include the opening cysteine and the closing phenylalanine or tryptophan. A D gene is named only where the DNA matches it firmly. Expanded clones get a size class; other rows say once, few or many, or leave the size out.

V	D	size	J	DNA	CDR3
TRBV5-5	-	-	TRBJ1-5	TGTGCCAGCAGCTTGGGGCGGGGTCAGCCCCAGCATTTT	CASSLGRGQPQHF
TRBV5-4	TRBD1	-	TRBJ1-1	TGTGCCAGCAGCCCGCCGACCTCGACAGGGAGGTTTACTGAAGCTTTCTTT	CASSPPTSTGRFTEAFF
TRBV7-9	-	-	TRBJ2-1	TGTGCCAGCAGCTATTGGGGGACCTACAATGAGCAGTTCTTC	CASSYWGTYNEQFF
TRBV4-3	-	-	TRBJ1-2	TGCGCCAGCAGCCGGGACACCAGAACCCTATATGGCTACACCTTC	CASSRDTRTLYGYTF
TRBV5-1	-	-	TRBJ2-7	TGCGCCAGCAGCTTAACTGGCGGCAAGTCGTCCGAGCAGTACTTC	CASSLTGGKSSEQYF
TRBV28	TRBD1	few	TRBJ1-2	TGTGCCAGCAGCTTACAAAACAGGGGGCAAGACTATGGCTACACCTTC	CASSLQNRGQDYGYTF
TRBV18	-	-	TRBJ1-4	TGTGCCAGCTCACCCGGACGGGCAAATGAAAAACTGTTTTTT	CASSPGRANEKLFF
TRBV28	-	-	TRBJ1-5	TGTGCCAGCAGCGCCCCTGTAGGGTTTGGTCAGCCCCAGCATTTT	CASSAPVGFGQPQHF
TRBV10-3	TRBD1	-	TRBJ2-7	TGTGCCACGGGGACAGGGAGCTACGAGCAGTACTTC	CATGTGSYEQYF
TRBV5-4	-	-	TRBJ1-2	TGTGCCAGCAGCTTCAGAGGGGGTGTAGATGGCTACACCTTC	CASSFRGGVDGYTF
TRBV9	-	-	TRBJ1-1	TGTGCCAGCAGCGTAGATCTGGTTGAAACTGAAGCTTTCTTT	CASSVDLVETEAFF
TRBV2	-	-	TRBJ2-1	TGTGCCAGCAGTGCCCGGTTCGGTCTGGAGCAGTTCTTC	CASSARFGLEQFF
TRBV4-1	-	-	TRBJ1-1	TGCGCCAGCAGCCGGGGGGCTCTGAACACTGAAGCTTTCTTT	CASSRGALNTEAFF
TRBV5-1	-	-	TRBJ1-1	TGCGCCACCTCCGATACAGAATACACTGAAGCTTTCTTT	CATSDTEYTEAFF
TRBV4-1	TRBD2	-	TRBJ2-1	TGCGCCAGCACAACTAGCGGCTACTACAATGAGCAGTTCTTC	CASTTSGYYNEQFF
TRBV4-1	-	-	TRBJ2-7	TGCGCCAGCAGCCAAGGGGGTTTGGGGAGTTCGACCTACGAGCAGTACTTC	CASSQGGLGSSTYEQYF
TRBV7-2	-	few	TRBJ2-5	TGTGCCAGCAGCAGACAGGTACAAGAGACCCAGTACTTC	CASSRQVQETQYF
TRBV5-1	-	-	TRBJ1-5	TGCGCCAGCTCAGCTGATAATAGCAATCAGCCCCAGCATTTT	CASSADNSNQPQHF
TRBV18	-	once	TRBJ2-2	TGTGCCAGCTCACCAGGGCAAGCCGGGGAGCTGTTTTTT	CASSPGQAGELFF
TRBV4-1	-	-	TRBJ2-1	TGCGCCAGCAGCCAAGGTCGGGCCCTAACCTACAATGAGCAGTTCTTC	CASSQGRALTYNEQFF
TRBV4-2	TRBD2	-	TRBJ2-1	TGTGCCAGCAGCCGACTAGCGCTTAGGAGCTCCTACAATGAGCAGTTCTTC	CASSRLALRSSYNEQFF
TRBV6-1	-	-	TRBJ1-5	TGTGCCAGCATTCGGACAGAATATAGCAATCAGCCCCAGCATTTT	CASIRTEYSNQPQHF
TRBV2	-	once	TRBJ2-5	TGTGCCAGCAGTGAACGCACTATACAAGAGACCCAGTACTTC	CASSERTIQETQYF
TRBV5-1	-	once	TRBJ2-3	TGCGCCAGCAGCAATGACGGAGGAATCACAGATACGCAGTATTTT	CASSNDGGITDTQYF
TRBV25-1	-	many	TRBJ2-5	TGTGCCAGCACCCTAGACTTTTCGGGGACCCAGTACTTC	CASTLDFSGTQYF
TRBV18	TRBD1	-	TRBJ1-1	TGTGCCAGCTCAGAGAATACCGGGACAGGGGGCACTGAAGCTTTCTTT	CASSENTGTGGTEAFF
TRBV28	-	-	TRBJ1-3	TGTGCCAGCAGTTTCGGAACAGGGACTGGAAACACCATATATTTT	CASSFGTGTGNTIYF
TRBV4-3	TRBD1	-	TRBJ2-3	TGCGCCAGCAGCCAAGATCTAAGGGGGACAGGGAGGTCAGATACGCAGTATTTT	CASSQDLRGTGRSDTQYF
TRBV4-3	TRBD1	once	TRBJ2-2	TGCGCCAGCAGCCAAGCGACAGGGAGAACCGGGGAGCTGTTTTTT	CASSQATGRTGELFF
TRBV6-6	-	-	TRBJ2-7	TGTGCCAGCAGTTACTCGGTCTCTGAAGAGCAGTACTTC	CASSYSVSEEQYF
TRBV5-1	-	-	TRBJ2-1	TGCGCCAGCAGCTTACCACTCAATGAGCAGTTCTTC	CASSLPLNEQFF
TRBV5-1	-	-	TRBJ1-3	TGCGCCAGCAGCTTGGACAGAAGGGTCTCTGGAAACACCATATATTTT	CASSLDRRVSGNTIYF
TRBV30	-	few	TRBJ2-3	TGTGCCTGGAACCTGGGACTTACAGATACGCAGTATTTT	CAWNLGLTDTQYF
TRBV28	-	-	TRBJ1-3	TGTGCCAGCAGTTCATGGGCCAGCTCTGGAAACACCATATATTTT	CASSSWASSGNTIYF
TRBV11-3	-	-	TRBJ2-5	TGTGCCAGCAGCTTTAGTAGCAAAGAGACCCAGTACTTC	CASSFSSKETQYF
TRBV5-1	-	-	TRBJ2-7	TGCGCCAGCAGCTCCGGGGCAACACTTGGCGAGCAGTACTTC	CASSSGATLGEQYF
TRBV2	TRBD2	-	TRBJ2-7	TGTGCCAGCAGAAACGAGTGGACTAGGATTGACGAGCAGTACTTC	CASRNEWTRIDEQYF
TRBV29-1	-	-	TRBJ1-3	TGCAGCGTTGGAGGGACTGACGGAAACACCATATATTTT	CSVGGTDGNTIYF
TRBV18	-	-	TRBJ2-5	TGTGCCAGCTCACGCGAAGTTCGGTCCCAGTACTTC	CASSREVRSQYF
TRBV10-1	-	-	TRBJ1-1	TGCGCCAGCAGACAGCACACTGAAGCTTTCTTT	CASRQHTEAFF
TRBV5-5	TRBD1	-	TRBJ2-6	TGTGCCAGCAGCTCCAGGGGGTGGAACTCTGGGGCCAACGTCCTGACTTTC	CASSSRGWNSGANVLTF
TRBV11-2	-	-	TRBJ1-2	TGTGCCAGCAGCTTAGGCAAGGTCAGGGTGCCGGATGGCTACACCTTC	CASSLGKVRVPDGYTF
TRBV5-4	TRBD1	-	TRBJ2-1	TGTGCCAGCAGCTTCCCCACCGGGACAGGGTACAATGAGCAGTTCTTC	CASSFPTGTGYNEQFF
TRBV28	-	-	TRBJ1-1	TGTGCCAGCAGTTTTTCTGGGGATGAGAATGAAGCTTTCTTT	CASSFSGDENEAFF
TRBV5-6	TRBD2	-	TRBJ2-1	TGTGCCAGCAGCTTGATGACACAGCCTAGCGGGCTCAATGAGCAGTTCTTC	CASSLMTQPSGLNEQFF
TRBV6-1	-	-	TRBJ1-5	TGTGCCAGCAGTGAAAGATCCGGGTTTTTTCAGCCCCAGCATTTT	CASSERSGFFQPQHF
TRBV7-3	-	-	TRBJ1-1	TGTGCCAGCAGCTTTTCCCATCGGGACACTGAAGCTTTCTTT	CASSFSHRDTEAFF
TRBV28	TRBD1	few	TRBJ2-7	TGTGCCAGCAGTAGACAGGGTAGCGAGCAGTACTTC	CASSRQGSEQYF
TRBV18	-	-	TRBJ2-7	TGTGCCAGCTCACAACGATCCAAGCAGGGCAGGGACTCCTACGAGCAGTACTTC	CASSQRSKQGRDSYEQYF
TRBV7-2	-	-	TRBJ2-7	TGTGCCAGCAGCTCAACAGGGTCCCCTACCTACGAGCAGTACTTC	CASSSTGSPTYEQYF
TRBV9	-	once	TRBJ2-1	TGTGCCAGCAGCGTAGGTATTAGCGGCTACAATGAGCAGTTCTTC	CASSVGISGYNEQFF
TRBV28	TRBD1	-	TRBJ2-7	TGTGCCAGCAGTCCAATCGACAGGGGGCTTCCCTACGAGCAGTACTTC	CASSPIDRGLPYEQYF
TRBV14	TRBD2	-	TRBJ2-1	TGTGCCAGCAGCCAAGCGGGAGGAACCCCCCAGTTCTTC	CASSQAGGTPQFF
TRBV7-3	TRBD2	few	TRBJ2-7	TGTGCCAGCAGCGTGGGACTAGCCGGCGAGCAGTACTTC	CASSVGLAGEQYF
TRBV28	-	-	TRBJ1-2	TGTGCCAGCATTGGGGGTCAGCCTTTCTCTAACTATGGCTACACCTTC	CASIGGQPFSNYGYTF
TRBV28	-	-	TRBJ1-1	TGTGCCAGCAGTTCCACCTCCAGGGTGAACGAAGCTTTCTTT	CASSSTSRVNEAFF
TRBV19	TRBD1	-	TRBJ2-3	TGTGCCAGTAGCGACAGGGGGCCGTCAGATACGCAGTATTTT	CASSDRGPSDTQYF
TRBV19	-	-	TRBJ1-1	TGTGCCAGTAGTATCGATCACAGGGTGAACACTGAAGCTTTCTTT	CASSIDHRVNTEAFF
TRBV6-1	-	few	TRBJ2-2	TGTGCCAGCAGTGAAGCGCTGGGGGACGGGGAGCTGTTTTTT	CASSEALGDGELFF
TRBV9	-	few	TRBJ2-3	TGTGCCAGCAGCGGGAGTACAGATACGCAGTATTTT	CASSGSTDTQYF